This is a list of T cell receptor beta chains from one sample in a study of shared clonotypes between healthy human individuals. Produced via immunoSEQ multiplex PCR; TCRdb's table is partial and in-frame only. The sample holds approximately 640,000 clones; more than 70% are singletons and the top ten take roughly 1.8%. The sample comprised memory CD4+ T cells sorted from blood. Receptors originate from a young woman in good health. The CDR3 runs from the conserved cysteine through the conserved F or W. A D gene is named only where the DNA matches it firmly. Where a row states a size, it is once, few, many or the class of an expanded clone; other rows omit it.

TGTGCCTGGAGTTGGGAGGACAGGGATCAGCCCCAGCATTTT CAWSWEDRDQPQHF TRBJ1-5 TRBD1 few TRBV30
TGTGCCAGCAGCAAAGATGAAGACAGGGGTTTGGAGACCCAGTACTTC CASSKDEDRGLETQYF TRBJ2-5 TRBD1 many TRBV11-2
TGTGCCAGCGGGAACCCAGCCGGGACTAGCGGGAGTTTTGCAGATACGCAGTATTTT CASGNPAGTSGSFADTQYF TRBJ2-3 TRBD2 - TRBV28
TGTGCCAGCAGGGGTTCAGGGATTTTTTCCTACGAGCAGTACTTC CASRGSGIFSYEQYF TRBJ2-7 - once TRBV6-5
TGCGCCAGCAGCGAAAGGACTAGCGGGAGAAGGTACAATGAGCAGTTCTTC CASSERTSGRRYNEQFF TRBJ2-1 TRBD2 - TRBV5-1
TGCGCCAGCAGCCGCGGGGGCAGTTCATTCTCTGGAAACACCATATATTTT CASSRGGSSFSGNTIYF TRBJ1-3 - - TRBV5-1
TGCGCCAGCAGCCCATGGACAGGGGATAACATGAACACTGAAGCTTTCTTT CASSPWTGDNMNTEAFF TRBJ1-1 TRBD1 many TRBV5-1
TGTGCCAGTAGTTTGACTAGCGGGAGAGAGACCCAGTACTTC CASSLTSGRETQYF TRBJ2-5 TRBD2 - TRBV19
TGCGCCAGCAGCTTGATGACTAGCGCGAACACCGGGGAGCTGTTTTTT CASSLMTSANTGELFF TRBJ2-2 TRBD2 - TRBV5-1
TGCAGCGTCCACAGGGTGGCTGAAGCTTTCTTT CSVHRVAEAFF TRBJ1-1 - - TRBV29-1
TGTGCCAGCAGTGATGGAGATTGGGTATCCTACGAGCAGTACTTC CASSDGDWVSYEQYF TRBJ2-7 - - TRBV6-1
TGTGCCAGCAGCTTAGATCATGGGACAGGGGTGAATTTGGGGGAGACCCAGTACTTC CASSLDHGTGVNLGETQYF TRBJ2-5 TRBD1 - TRBV11-2
TGTGCCAGCAGCTTAGAGAACACCCAGGTCGGGCAGTATTTT CASSLENTQVGQYF TRBJ2-3 - - TRBV11-2
TGTGCCAGCAGCTTAATGTCTAGCGGGAGGTCTCAAACCTACGAGCAGTACTTC CASSLMSSGRSQTYEQYF TRBJ2-7 TRBD2 - TRBV7-2
TGTGCCAGCAGTTTATCAGGGCGGCTCACGAGAAAGAAAGTTGTCCCAGATACGCAGTATTTT CASSLSGRLTRKKVVPDTQYF TRBJ2-3 - - TRBV27
TGTGCCAGCAGTGATCCCGGACCCTCCTACGAGCAGTACTTC CASSDPGPSYEQYF TRBJ2-7 - - TRBV28
TGTGCCAGCAGCCAGCTACAGGGTGCCTACACCTTC CASSQLQGAYTF TRBJ1-2 - - TRBV7-9
TGTGCCAGCAGTGCCGGGACAGAGAACACTGAAGCTTTCTTT CASSAGTENTEAFF TRBJ1-1 TRBD1 - TRBV6-1
TGTGCCAGCAGCGTAGGACTAGTTTCCTACGAGCAGTACTTC CASSVGLVSYEQYF TRBJ2-7 TRBD2 - TRBV11-1
TGTGCCAGCAGTTTGCGGTGGGGGGGTGAGCAGTTCTTC CASSLRWGGEQFF TRBJ2-1 TRBD2 once TRBV27
TGTGCCAGCAGTTCCCTACCTTCCGGGACTAGGTACTTC CASSSLPSGTRYF TRBJ2-7 TRBD2 many TRBV27
TGTGCCAGCAGCTTAAGCGGGAGCGACAATGAGCAGTTCTTC CASSLSGSDNEQFF TRBJ2-1 TRBD2 - TRBV11-3
TGTGCCAGCAGTGTGTGGGACAGGTCCGAAAAACTGTTTTTT CASSVWDRSEKLFF TRBJ1-4 TRBD1 - TRBV2
TGTGCCAGCAGGGTGGATGGAGGCCCGAACACTGAAGCTTTCTTT CASRVDGGPNTEAFF TRBJ1-1 - - TRBV9
TGTGCCATCAGTGTCGGTACGGGACAGGGGCGCAATGAGCAGTTCTTC CAISVGTGQGRNEQFF TRBJ2-1 TRBD1 - TRBV10-3
TGCGCCAGCAGCTTGGCCGACAGGACCCAAGAGACCCAGTACTTC CASSLADRTQETQYF TRBJ2-5 - few TRBV5-1
TGTGCCAGCAGCTTGGGGGCCTCGGCGGGAAACTATGGCTACACCTTC CASSLGASAGNYGYTF TRBJ1-2 - - TRBV5-4
TGCGCCAGCTTTAACAGCCCGAACACTGAAGCTTTCTTT CASFNSPNTEAFF TRBJ1-1 - - TRBV5-1
TGTGCCAACACCCAAGCGGGATACGAGCAGTTCTTC CANTQAGYEQFF TRBJ2-1 TRBD2 - TRBV27
TGCGCCAGCAGCACACAGGGGGATGGGGTGAACACTGAAGCTTTCTTT CASSTQGDGVNTEAFF TRBJ1-1 TRBD1 - TRBV5-1
TGCGCCAGCAGCTCGGGGGGGACGATCTCTGGAAACACCATATATTTT CASSSGGTISGNTIYF TRBJ1-3 - - TRBV5-1